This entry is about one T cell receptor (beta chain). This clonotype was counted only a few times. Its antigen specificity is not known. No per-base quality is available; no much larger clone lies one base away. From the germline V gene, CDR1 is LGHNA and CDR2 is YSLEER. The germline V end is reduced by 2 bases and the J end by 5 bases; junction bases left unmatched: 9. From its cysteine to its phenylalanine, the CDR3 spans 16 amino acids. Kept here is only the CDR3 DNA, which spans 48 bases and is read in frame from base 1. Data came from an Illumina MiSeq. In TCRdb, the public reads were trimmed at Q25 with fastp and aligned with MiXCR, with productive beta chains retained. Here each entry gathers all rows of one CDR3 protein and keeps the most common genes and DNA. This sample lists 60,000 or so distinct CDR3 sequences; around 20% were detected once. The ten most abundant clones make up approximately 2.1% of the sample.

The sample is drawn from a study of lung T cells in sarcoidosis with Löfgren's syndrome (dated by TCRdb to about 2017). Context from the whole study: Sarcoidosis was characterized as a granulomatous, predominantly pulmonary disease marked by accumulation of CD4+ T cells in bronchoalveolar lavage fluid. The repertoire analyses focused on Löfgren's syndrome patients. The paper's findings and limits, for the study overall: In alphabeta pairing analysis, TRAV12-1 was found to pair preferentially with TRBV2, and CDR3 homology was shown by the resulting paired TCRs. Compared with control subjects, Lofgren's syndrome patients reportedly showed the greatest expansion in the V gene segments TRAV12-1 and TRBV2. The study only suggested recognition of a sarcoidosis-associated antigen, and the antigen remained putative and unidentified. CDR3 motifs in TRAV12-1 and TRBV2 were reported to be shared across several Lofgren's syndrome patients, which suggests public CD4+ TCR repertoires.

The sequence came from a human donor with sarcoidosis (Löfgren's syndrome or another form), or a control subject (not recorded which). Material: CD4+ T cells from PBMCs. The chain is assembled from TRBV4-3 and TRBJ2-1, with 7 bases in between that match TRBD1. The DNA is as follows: TGCGCCAGCAGCCAAAGGATTGGGACAGCGAACAATGAGCAGTTCTTC. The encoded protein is CASSQRIGTANNEQFF.